Listed below are T cell receptor beta chains from one sample, sequenced in a study of CD8+CD57+ T cells in acquired aplastic anemia. Using its own MiXCR run on the reads, TCRdb lists one record per CDR3 protein. The sample shows roughly 130,000 distinct CDR3 sequences, 48% of them seen only once. The sequenced sample was sorted CD4+, CD8+, or CD8+CD57+ T cells (not recorded which) from PBMCs. The source of these receptors is a human donor in good health, serving as a control. The CDR3 runs from the conserved cysteine through the conserved F or W. Expanded clones get a size class; other rows say once, few or many, or leave the size out.

>TRBJ2-3|NA|TRBV7-2
CASSFTTSTDTQYF
>TRBJ2-7|NA|TRBV29-1
CSVRRGPYEQYF
>TRBJ1-2|NA|TRBV29-1
CSVAKRGTAEYGYTF
>TRBJ1-1|NA|TRBV15
CATSKTENTEAFF
>TRBJ2-3|NA|TRBV12-3/TRBV12-4
CASKRGLAGPPDTQYF
>TRBJ1-1|NA|TRBV29-1
CSVAYTEAFF
>TRBJ1-1|many|TRBV6-1
CASSLGGGMNTEAFF
>TRBJ1-1|NA|TRBV29-1
CSGRQGERTEAFF
>TRBJ2-6|few|TRBV6-1
CASRRDSISGANVLTF
>TRBJ1-1|NA|TRBV29-1
CSVEDHSRLRNRDRGRLVQVAFF
>TRBJ1-1|NA|TRBV20-1
CSARGRTGWNTEAFF
>TRBJ2-7|NA|TRBV7-9
CASSGAGEQYF
>TRBJ1-5|many|TRBV5-2
CASNSGTGAIYSNQPQHF
>TRBJ2-7|medium-sized|TRBV20-1
CSAQRTGRYEQYF
>TRBJ1-1|medium-sized|TRBV29-1
CSVDRTLNTEAFF
>TRBJ2-1|many|TRBV5-1
CASRESPTQTGNEQFF
>TRBJ2-7|NA|TRBV29-1
CSVDTLYEQYF
>TRBJ1-2|NA|TRBV29-1
CSVDGSGVYTF
>TRBJ1-5|many|TRBV20-1
CSATHRGPSQPQHF
>TRBJ1-1|few|TRBV18
CASSPPGAGAEAFF
>TRBJ2-1|many|TRBV11-3
CASSLNPSAYNEQFF
>TRBJ2-5|few|TRBV24-1
CATSESQGLTETQYF
>TRBJ2-7|NA|TRBV15
CATSRDRRDSSYEQYF
>TRBJ1-1|NA|TRBV15
CATSGQSDPEAFF
>TRBJ2-7|NA|TRBV29-1
CSGTGTGGFEQYF
>TRBJ1-2|many|TRBV6-1
CASTSFSNYGYTF
>TRBJ2-3|NA|TRBV11-1
CASSLVPLAGGTDTQYF
>TRBJ1-1|many|TRBV6-1
CASSVEGHLNTEAFF
>TRBJ1-4|NA|TRBV6-2/TRBV6-3
CASNTRGGEKLFF
>TRBJ2-3|NA|TRBV11-2
CASSLDSGMTDTQYF
>TRBJ2-7|NA|TRBV7-2
CASSRTSGPYEQYF
>TRBJ1-1|many|TRBV19
CASRRPGGGRGMNTEAFF
>TRBJ2-7|many|TRBV29-1
CSVEDDGTGGGYEQYF
>TRBJ2-1|many|TRBV15
CATSRDKLATSTNSYNEQFF
>TRBJ1-6|NA|TRBV11-1
CAVSGGDRSNSPLHF
>TRBJ1-1|many|TRBV4-3
CASSLTGLTEAFF
>TRBJ1-1|many|TRBV6-1
CASRRQGTDTEAFF
>TRBJ1-5|NA|TRBV10-3
CAIGDRPNQPQHF
>TRBJ2-7|many|TRBV7-9
CASSIDRTGKLYEQYF
>TRBJ1-1|NA|TRBV7-8
CASSLVSGATEAFF
>TRBJ2-3|NA|TRBV5-1
CASSYLGTSGPTDTQYF
>TRBJ2-5|once|TRBV29-1
CSVDRDIQEIQYF
>TRBJ2-1|few|TRBV15
CATSGIAYNEQFF
>TRBJ1-6|many|TRBV20-1
CSAREATGQNSPLHF
>TRBJ1-5|few|TRBV18
CASSPERTGFDQPQHF
>TRBJ1-1|NA|TRBV28
CASSLYGGMNTEAFF